This TCR beta chain stems from a study of human thymus T cells. Clones were read by immunoSEQ multiplex PCR, and TCRdb kept only the in-frame ones, dropping some. The table lists tens of thousands of clones, roughly 96% of them singletons, with just over 0.03% in the top ten. Study-wide results and caveats: Use of V and J genes seemed skewed within the thymic and blood repertoires.

Resections were taken during corrective heart surgery, and the thymus tissue came from these. V dropped 2 bases and J dropped 1 base, with 15 bases sitting between them. The CDR3 contains 16 residues. Germline V gives CDR1 MNHNS, CDR2 SASEGT. Note on this clone: Its antigen remains unidentified.

The chain couples TRBV6-1 to TRBJ2-7; possibly TRBD1 for D (7 bases). This clonotype was sampled from a boy under three years old with a congenital heart defect but otherwise immunologically healthy. Sequencing was carried out using thymus tissue. CDR3 amino acids: CASSERGDSPSYEQYF. The CDR3 DNA is TGTGCCAGCAGTGAAAGGGGGGACAGTCCTTCCTACGAGCAGTACTTC.